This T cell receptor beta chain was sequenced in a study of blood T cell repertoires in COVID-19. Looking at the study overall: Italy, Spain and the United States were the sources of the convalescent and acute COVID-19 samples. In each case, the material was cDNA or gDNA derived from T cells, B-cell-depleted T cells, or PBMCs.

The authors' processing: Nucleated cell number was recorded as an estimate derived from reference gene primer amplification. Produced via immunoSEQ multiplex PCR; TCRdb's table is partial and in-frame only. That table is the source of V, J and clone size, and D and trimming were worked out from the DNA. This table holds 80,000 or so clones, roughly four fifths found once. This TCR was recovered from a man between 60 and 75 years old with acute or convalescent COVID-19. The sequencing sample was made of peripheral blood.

CDR3 nucleotide sequence: TGTGCCAGCAGCTTCAGGGATTCACCCCTCCACTTT. As protein: CASSFRDSPLHF. The chain recombines TRBV11-1 with TRBJ1-6; TRBD1 might be the D (5 bases). The CDR3 has 12 residues. Germline V gene sequence: CDR1 SGHAT, CDR2 FQDESV (reference sequence). The V and J ends lost 3 bases and 8 bases respectively, with 5 bases between them.